A selection of T cell receptor beta chains follows, all from one sample in a study of shared T cell receptors in the human thymus. The method was immunoSEQ multiplex PCR; TCRdb's version includes in-frame clones alone and lacks a portion of them. The table has hundreds of thousands of clones, around 89% seen once. These data also formed part of another study, on human thymus T cells.

The sequencing input was thymocytes. These receptor sequences come from a boy in the first two years of life with a congenital heart defect. CDR3s include the opening cysteine and the closing phenylalanine or tryptophan.

J: TRBJ2-1
V: TRBV4-3
CDR3: CASSLQRERFSCNEQFF

J: TRBJ2-7
V: TRBV23-1
CDR3: CASSRERGNNSYEQYF

J: TRBJ2-3
V: TRBV15
CDR3: CATSRPLASDTQYF

J: TRBJ2-1
V: TRBV4-2
CDR3: CASSQRSDRGTYNEQFF

J: TRBJ1-1
V: TRBV2
CDR3: CASSEGQPDSKGTEAFF

J: TRBJ1-5
V: TRBV10-3
CDR3: CAISDGGGQPQHF

J: TRBJ2-7
V: TRBV30
CDR3: CAWSPFSPLAGVYEQYF

J: TRBJ2-1
V: TRBV15
CDR3: CATGIAEEQFF

J: TRBJ2-1
V: TRBV9
CDR3: CASSAPGSYNEQFF

J: TRBJ2-3
V: TRBV4-2
CDR3: CASSRRFSGTTDTQYF

J: TRBJ2-2
V: TRBV28
CDR3: CASREARNTGELFF

J: TRBJ2-7
V: TRBV5-1
CDR3: CASSSRRLAGLPTLYEQYF

J: TRBJ2-7
V: TRBV6-5
CDR3: CASRGPRTRSYEQYF

J: TRBJ2-7
V: TRBV28
CDR3: CASSYTTDSYEQYF

J: TRBJ1-1
V: TRBV30
CDR3: CAWSPTVRAPLAEAFF

J: TRBJ2-5
V: TRBV10-3
CDR3: CAIRESELQETQYF

J: TRBJ2-7
V: TRBV12-2
CDR3: CASRPRGLSLSYEQYF

J: TRBJ2-1
V: TRBV28
CDR3: CASSYGRGSYNEQFF

J: TRBJ2-5
V: TRBV27
CDR3: CASSYKGRRETQYF

J: TRBJ2-1
V: TRBV27
CDR3: CASVASYNEQFF

J: TRBJ2-7
V: TRBV2
CDR3: CASSDWSGRGDVYEQYF

J: TRBJ2-7
V: TRBV7-2
CDR3: CATQGLRGRHHEQYF

J: TRBJ1-5
V: TRBV5-6
CDR3: CASSLGLALAGNQPQHF

J: TRBJ1-5
V: TRBV6-1
CDR3: CASSAGQGAGQPQHF

J: TRBJ2-2
V: TRBV9
CDR3: CASSVGGFGTDRVNGELFF

J: TRBJ2-3
V: TRBV14
CDR3: CASSQDSRREGDDTQYF

J: TRBJ2-3
V: TRBV2
CDR3: CASSDREGPDTQYF

J: TRBJ1-2
V: TRBV7-2
CDR3: CASSFRARNYGYTF

J: TRBJ1-2
V: TRBV11-3
CDR3: CASSYPDGNGYTF

J: TRBJ1-4
V: TRBV4-1
CDR3: CASSQENAQTNEKLFF

J: TRBJ1-2
V: TRBV4-1
CDR3: CASSPAGGDYGYTF

J: TRBJ2-7
V: TRBV15
CDR3: CATSRDRTDPYEQYF

J: TRBJ2-7
V: TRBV7-9
CDR3: CASSSGTVCPTYEQYF

J: TRBJ1-1
V: TRBV30
CDR3: CAWSVSGYTEAFF

J: TRBJ2-1
V: TRBV19
CDR3: CASSIFQGLAGYNEQFF

J: TRBJ2-3
V: TRBV5-4
CDR3: CASSSSGTLTTDTQYF

J: TRBJ2-7
V: TRBV7-2
CDR3: CASSLGLQPYEQYF

J: TRBJ2-3
V: TRBV27
CDR3: CASTPGTGTWPSTDTQYF

J: TRBJ2-2
V: TRBV5-4
CDR3: CASSPGTQPTGELFF

J: TRBJ1-6
V: TRBV4-1
CDR3: CASSQDGGGTGNSPLHF

J: TRBJ2-1
V: TRBV28
CDR3: CASSLPLVALNEQFF

J: TRBJ2-7
V: TRBV2
CDR3: CASSGSFSGGYEQYF

J: TRBJ2-3
V: TRBV25-1
CDR3: CASSESTQYF

J: TRBJ2-7
V: TRBV7-2
CDR3: CASSPRGLAAYEQYF